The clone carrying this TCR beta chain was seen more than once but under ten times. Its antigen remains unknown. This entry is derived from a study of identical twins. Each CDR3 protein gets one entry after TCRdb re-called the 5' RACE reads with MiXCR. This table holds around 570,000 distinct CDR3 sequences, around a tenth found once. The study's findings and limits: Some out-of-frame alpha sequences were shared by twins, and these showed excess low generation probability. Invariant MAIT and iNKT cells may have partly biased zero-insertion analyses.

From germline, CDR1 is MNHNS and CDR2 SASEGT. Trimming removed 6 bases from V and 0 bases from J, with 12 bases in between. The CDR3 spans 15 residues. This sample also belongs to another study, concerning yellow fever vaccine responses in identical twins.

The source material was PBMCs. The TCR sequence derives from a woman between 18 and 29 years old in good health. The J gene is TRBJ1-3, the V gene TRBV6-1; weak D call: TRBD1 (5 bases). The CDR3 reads CASSPNRNSGNTIYF. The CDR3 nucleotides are TGTGCCAGCAGCCCTAACAGGAACTCTGGAAACACCATATATTTT.